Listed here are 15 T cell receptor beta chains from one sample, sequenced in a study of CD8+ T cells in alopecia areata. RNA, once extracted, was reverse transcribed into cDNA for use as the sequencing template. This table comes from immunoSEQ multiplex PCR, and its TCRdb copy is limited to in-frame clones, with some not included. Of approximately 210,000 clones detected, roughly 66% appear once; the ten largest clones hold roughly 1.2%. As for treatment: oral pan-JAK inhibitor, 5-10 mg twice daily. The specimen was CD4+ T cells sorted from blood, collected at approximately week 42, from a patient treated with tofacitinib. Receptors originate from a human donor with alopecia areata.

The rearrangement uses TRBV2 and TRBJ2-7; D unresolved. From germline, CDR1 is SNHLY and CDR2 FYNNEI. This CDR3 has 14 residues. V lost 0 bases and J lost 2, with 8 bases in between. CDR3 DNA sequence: TGTGCCAGCAGTGAAGCGACTGATCCCTACGAGCAGTACTTC. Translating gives CASSEATDPYEQYF. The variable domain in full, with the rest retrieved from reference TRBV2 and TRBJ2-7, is EPEVTQTPSHQVTQMGQEVILRCVPISNHLYFYWYRQILGQKVEFLVSFYNNEISEKSEIFDDQFSVERPDGSNFTLKIRSTKLEDSAMYFCASSEATDPYEQYFGPGTRLTVT.

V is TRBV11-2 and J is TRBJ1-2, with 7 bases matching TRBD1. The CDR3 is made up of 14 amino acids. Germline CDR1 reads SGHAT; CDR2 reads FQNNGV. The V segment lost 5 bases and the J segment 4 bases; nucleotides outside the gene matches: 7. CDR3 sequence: CASSVDRATYGYTF. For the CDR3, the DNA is TGTGCCAGCAGCGTTGACAGGGCCACCTATGGCTACACCTTC. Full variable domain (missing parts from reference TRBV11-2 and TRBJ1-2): EAGVAQSPRYKIIEKRQSVAFWCNPISGHATLYWYQQILGQGPKLLIQFQNNGVVDDSQLPKDRFSAERLKGVDSTLKIQPAKLEDSAVYLCASSVDRATYGYTFGSGTRLTVV.

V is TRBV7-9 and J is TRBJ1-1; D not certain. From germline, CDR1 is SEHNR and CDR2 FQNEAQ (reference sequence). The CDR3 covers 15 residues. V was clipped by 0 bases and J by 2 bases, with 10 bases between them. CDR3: CASSLATRINTEAFF. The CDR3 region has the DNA TGTGCCAGCAGCTTAGCGACAAGGATAAACACTGAAGCTTTCTTT.

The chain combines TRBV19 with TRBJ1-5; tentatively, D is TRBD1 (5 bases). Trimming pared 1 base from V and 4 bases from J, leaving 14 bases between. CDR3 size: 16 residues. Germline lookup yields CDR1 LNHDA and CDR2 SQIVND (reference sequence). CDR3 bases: TGTGCCAGTAGTATAGGAAGCGGGGGTCAAAATCAGCCCCAGCATTTT. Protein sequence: CASSIGSGGQNQPQHF. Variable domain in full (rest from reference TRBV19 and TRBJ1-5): DGGITQSPKYLFRKEGQNVTLSCEQNLNHDAMYWYRQDPGQGLRLIYYSQIVNDFQKGDIAEGYSVSREKKESFPLTVTSAQKNPTAFYLCASSIGSGGQNQPQHFGDGTRLSIL.

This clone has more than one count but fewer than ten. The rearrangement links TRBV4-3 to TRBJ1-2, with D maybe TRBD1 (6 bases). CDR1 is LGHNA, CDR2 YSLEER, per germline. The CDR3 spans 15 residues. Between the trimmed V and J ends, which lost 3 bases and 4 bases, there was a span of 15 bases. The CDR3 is CASSQAGGGTYGYTF. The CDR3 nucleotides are TGCGCCAGCAGCCAGGCCGGAGGGGGGACCTATGGCTACACCTTC.

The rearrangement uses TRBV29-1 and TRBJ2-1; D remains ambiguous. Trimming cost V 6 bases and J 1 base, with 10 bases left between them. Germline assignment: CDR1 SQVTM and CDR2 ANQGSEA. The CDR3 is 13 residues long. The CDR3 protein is CSVGFRSYNEQFF. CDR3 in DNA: TGCAGCGTGGGGTTTAGATCCTACAATGAGCAGTTCTTC.

The CDR3 DNA follows: TGTGCCAGCAGTGAACAGGGGGCATCACCCGGGGAGCTGTTTTTT. Its translation is CASSEQGASPGELFF. The chain recombines TRBV6-1 with TRBJ2-2; 8 positions agree with TRBD1. The V and J ends lost 2 bases and 6 bases, in that order; junction bases with no gene match: 5. The CDR3 length is 15 residues. Per the germline V gene, CDR1 is MNHNS and CDR2 is SASEGT.

The CDR3 loop reads CASSLDPAPPTDTQYF. Here the CDR3 DNA reads TGTGCCAGCAGCTTAGATCCAGCCCCCCCCACAGATACGCAGTATTTT. The chain couples TRBV7-9 to TRBJ2-3, with D unclear. The CDR3 runs 16 residues. Per the germline V gene, CDR1 is SEHNR and CDR2 is FQNEAQ (reference sequence). Trimming shortened V by 1 base and J by 2 bases, and 13 bases separated the two germline ends.

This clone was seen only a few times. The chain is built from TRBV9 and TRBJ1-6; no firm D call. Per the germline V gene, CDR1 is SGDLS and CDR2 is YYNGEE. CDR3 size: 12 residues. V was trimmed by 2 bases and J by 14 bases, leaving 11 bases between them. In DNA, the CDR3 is TGTGCCAGCAGCGTGTTAGACGGAGCCCTCCACTTT. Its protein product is CASSVLDGALHF.

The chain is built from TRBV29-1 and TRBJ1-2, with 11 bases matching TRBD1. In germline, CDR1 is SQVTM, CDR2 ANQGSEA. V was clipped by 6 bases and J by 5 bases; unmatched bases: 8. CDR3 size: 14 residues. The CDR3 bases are TGCAGCGTGCTAACCGGGACAGGGGGTTATGGCTACACCTTC. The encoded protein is CSVLTGTGGYGYTF.

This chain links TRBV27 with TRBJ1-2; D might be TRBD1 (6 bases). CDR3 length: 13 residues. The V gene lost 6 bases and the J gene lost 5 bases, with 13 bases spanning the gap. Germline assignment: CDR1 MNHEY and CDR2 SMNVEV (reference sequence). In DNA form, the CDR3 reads TGTGCCAGCAGCCTCGACAGGAATTATGGCTACACCTTC. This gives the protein CASSLDRNYGYTF.

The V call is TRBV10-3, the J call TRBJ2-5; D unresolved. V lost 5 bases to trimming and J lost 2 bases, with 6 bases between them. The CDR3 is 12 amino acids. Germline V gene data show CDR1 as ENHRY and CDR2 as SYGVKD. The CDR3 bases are TGTGCCATCAGTCCCGGGCAAGAGACCCAGTACTTC. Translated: CAISPGQETQYF.

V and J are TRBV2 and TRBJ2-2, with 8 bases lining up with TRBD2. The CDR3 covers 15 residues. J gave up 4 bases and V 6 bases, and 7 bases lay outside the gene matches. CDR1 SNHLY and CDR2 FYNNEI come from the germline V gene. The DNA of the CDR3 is TGTGCCAGCAGGTCGACTAGCGCCATCACCGGGGAGCTGTTTTTT. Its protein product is CASRSTSAITGELFF.

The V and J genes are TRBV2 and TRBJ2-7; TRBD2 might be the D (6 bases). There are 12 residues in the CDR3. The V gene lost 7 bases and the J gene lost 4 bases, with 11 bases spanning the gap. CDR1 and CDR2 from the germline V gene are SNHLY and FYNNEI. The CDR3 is CASTEGLYEQYF. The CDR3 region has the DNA TGTGCCAGCACGGAGGGATTGTACGAGCAGTACTTC. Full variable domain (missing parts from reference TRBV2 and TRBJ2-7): EPEVTQTPSHQVTQMGQEVILRCVPISNHLYFYWYRQILGQKVEFLVSFYNNEISEKSEIFDDQFSVERPDGSNFTLKIRSTKLEDSAMYFCASTEGLYEQYFGPGTRLTVT.

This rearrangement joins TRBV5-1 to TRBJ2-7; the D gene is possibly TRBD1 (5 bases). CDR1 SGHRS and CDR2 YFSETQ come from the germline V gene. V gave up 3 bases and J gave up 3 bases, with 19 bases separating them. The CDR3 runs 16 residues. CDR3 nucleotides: TGCGCCAGCAGCTCTTCAACCCGGACAAGGAGCTACGAGCAGTACTTC. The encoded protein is CASSSSTRTRSYEQYF.